These T cell receptor beta chains were read from a single sample in a study of OX40 agonist ivuxolimab in advanced cancers. Using immunoSEQ multiplex PCR, the repertoire was profiled, and TCRdb retains in-frame clones only, with some absent. Of about 5,100 clones in the sample, roughly three fifths were seen once. Here the sequenced sample was CD4+ or CD8+ T cells sorted from blood, taken in a trial of the OX40 agonist ivuxolimab. The receptors originated from an adult with an advanced solid tumor such as melanoma, head and neck, liver or kidney cancer. CDR3s include the opening cysteine and the closing phenylalanine or tryptophan. Fields, in order: D gene, V gene, CDR3 protein. A D gene is named only where the DNA matches it firmly.

TRBD1 TRBV4-1 CASSRSGQGSYEQYF
- TRBV4-1 CASSLGQGVGEQYF
- TRBV21-1 CASSSGGYGYTF
TRBD2 TRBV19 CASSLAGGPYEQYF
- TRBV7-9 CASSPQGSYNEQFF
- TRBV19 CASHEASTDTQYF
TRBD2 TRBV9 CASSGGLAGRYNEQFF
- TRBV7-3 CASSLGLDTQYF
- TRBV5-1 CASSLDSLGVVNEQFF
- TRBV2 CASREEYTSTDTQYF
TRBD1 TRBV27 CASSDRARGTGELFF
- TRBV19 CASSMTAISNQPQHF
- TRBV2 CASSRQGDSGSAYEQYF
- TRBV10-2 CASSGTGPSNEQFF
- TRBV5-1 CASSLGDTQYF
- TRBV4-1 CASGQGGYFGYTF
- TRBV6-5 CASSYRGLPNYGYTF
- TRBV9 CASSPRTTWDEQFF
- TRBV28 CASSPEASWYTDTQYF
- TRBV29-1 CSVEWSYEQYF
- TRBV27 CASSPRLGNQPQHF
TRBD2 TRBV28 CASRRTSGRSDTQYF
- TRBV7-6 CASSFARVPFGPGETQYF
- TRBV7-9 CASSLPGTRSNNEQFF
- TRBV2 CASSGTAMNTEAFF
TRBD1 TRBV19 CASSPDRGLLTEAFF
- TRBV29-1 CSVEAFNNEQFF
- TRBV28 CASSPRGARGGELFF
TRBD2 TRBV6-1 CAGRYGRNEQFF
- TRBV7-3 CASSLVPGRIDTEAFF
TRBD1 TRBV5-1 CASSLGTGRDNEQFF
TRBD2 TRBV7-9 CASSSTLAGSGDEQFF
TRBD2 TRBV7-8 CASSLGTGGGPDTQYF
- TRBV5-4 CASSLDGSLRNEQFF
- TRBV2 CASRSPNQGLAYEQYF
TRBD2 TRBV30 CAWSEGLTPYEQYF
TRBD2 TRBV2 CASSDIAGGYNEQFF
TRBD1 TRBV9 CASSVEGGWNEKLFF
- TRBV27 CASSSDGGPPDEQYF
- TRBV6-6 CASSFSGRRDEQYF
- TRBV10-3 CAISEPDVRGGTGELFF
- TRBV2 CASSEALLPAPRIYEQYF
- TRBV29-1 CSFRTFYNEQFF
TRBD2 TRBV9 CASSVGGGYGVGEQYF
- TRBV6-4 CASSPSTSSYEQYF
- TRBV10-3 CASSYSEVTEAFF
- TRBV27 CASSFLRAHGYTF
- TRBV5-1 CASSLTQVSHGYTF
- TRBV12-5 CASGESGTSGNTIYF
TRBD2 TRBV7-8 CASSSRLAGDTQYF